This TCR beta chain is from a study of Ad26.COV2.S vaccination and SARS-CoV-2 variants. Study background: Vaccine-arm donor from the placebo-controlled COV1001 Ad26.COV2.S trial. Intramuscular Ad26.COV2.S at 5x10^10 or 1x10^11 viral particles.

As for this clone: Its antigen is currently unknown.

Germline CDR1 and CDR2: LGHDT and YNNKEL (reference sequence). This CDR3 is 15 amino acids long. Trimming removed 4 bases at V and 3 bases at J, with 12 bases between. Sequenced by immunoSEQ multiplex PCR; TCRdb stores in-frame clones only, minus some. The sample has more than 300,000 clones; around 84% are singletons. Treatment meaning: some 19 received Ad26.COV2.S at low or high dose, single or two shots; 5 received placebo; per-sample allocation not given. Day 63 following the first vaccine or placebo injection was when the samples were taken. Study results and limitations: Reportedly, after vaccination the spike-specific CD8+ and CD4+ T cell responses displayed substantial breadth.

The chain uses TRBV3-1 (or the pseudogene TRBV3-2) and TRBJ1-4; D call uncertain. The sequences come from peripheral blood, collected in a trial of Ad26.COV2.S vaccine versus placebo. This clonotype was sampled from a person aged 18 to 65 who received the Ad26.COV2.S COVID-19 vaccine or a placebo. CDR3 DNA: TGTGCCAGCAGCCTGGGATTTGGGGCTAATGAAAAACTGTTTTTT. It is translated as CASSLGFGANEKLFF.